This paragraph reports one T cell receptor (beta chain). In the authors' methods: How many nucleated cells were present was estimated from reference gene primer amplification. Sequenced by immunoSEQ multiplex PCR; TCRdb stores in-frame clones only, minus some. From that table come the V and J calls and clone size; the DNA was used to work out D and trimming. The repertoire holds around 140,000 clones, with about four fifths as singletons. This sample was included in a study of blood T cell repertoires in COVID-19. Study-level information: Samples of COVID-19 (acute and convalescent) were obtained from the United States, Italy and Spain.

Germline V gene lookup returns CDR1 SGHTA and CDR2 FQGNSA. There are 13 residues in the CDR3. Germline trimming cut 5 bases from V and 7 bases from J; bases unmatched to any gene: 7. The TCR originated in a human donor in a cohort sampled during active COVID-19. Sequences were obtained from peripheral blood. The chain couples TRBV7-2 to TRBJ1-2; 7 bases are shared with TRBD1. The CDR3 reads CASSLGGAPGYTF. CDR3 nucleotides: TGTGCCAGCAGCCTAGGGGGCGCTCCTGGCTACACCTTC.